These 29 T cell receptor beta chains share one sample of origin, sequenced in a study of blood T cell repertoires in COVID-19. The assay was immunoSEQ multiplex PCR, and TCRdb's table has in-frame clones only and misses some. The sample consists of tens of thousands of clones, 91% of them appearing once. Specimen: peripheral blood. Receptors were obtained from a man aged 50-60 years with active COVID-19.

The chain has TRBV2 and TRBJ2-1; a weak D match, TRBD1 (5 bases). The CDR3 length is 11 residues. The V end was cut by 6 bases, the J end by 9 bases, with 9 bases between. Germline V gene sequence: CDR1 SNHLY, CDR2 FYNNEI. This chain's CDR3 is CASSIQAEQFF. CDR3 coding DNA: TGTGCCAGCAGCATACAGGCTGAGCAGTTCTTC.

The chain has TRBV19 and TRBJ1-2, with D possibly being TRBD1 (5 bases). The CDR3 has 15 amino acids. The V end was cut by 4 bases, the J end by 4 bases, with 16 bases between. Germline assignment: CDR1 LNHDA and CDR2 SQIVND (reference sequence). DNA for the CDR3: TGTGCCAGTAGTACGAAGGCGCGGGACCCCTATGGCTACACCTTC. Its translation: CASSTKARDPYGYTF.

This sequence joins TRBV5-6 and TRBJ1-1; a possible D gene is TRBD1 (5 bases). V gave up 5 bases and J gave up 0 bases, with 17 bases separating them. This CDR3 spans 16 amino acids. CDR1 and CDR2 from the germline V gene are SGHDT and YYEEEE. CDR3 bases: TGTGCCAGCAGGCGTACGGGGGGAGTCATGAACACTGAAGCTTTCTTT. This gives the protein CASRRTGGVMNTEAFF.

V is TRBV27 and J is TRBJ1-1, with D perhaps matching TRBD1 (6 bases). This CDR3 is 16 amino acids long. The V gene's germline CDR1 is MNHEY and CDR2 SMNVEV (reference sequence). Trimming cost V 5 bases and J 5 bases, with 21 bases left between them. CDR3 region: CASSPPSRGGRTEAFF. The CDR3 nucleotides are TGTGCCAGCAGTCCCCCCAGTAGGGGGGGTAGGACTGAAGCTTTCTTT.

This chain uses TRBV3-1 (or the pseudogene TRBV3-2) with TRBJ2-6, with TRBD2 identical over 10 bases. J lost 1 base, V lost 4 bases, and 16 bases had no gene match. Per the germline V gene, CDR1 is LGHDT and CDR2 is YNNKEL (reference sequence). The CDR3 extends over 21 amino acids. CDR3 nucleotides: TGTGCCAGCAGCCTAGACCCCCGGCTAGCGGGAGCGGTATCTGGGGCCAACGTCCTGACTTTC. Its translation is CASSLDPRLAGAVSGANVLTF.

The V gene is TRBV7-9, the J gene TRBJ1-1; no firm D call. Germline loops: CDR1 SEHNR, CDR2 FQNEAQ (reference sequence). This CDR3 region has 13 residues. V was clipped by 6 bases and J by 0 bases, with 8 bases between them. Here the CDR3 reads CASSSQLNTEAFF. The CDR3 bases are TGTGCCAGCAGTTCCCAGTTGAACACTGAAGCTTTCTTT.

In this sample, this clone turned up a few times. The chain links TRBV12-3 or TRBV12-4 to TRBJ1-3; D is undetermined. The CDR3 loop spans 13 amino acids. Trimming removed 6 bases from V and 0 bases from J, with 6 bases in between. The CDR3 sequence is CASRKSSGNTIYF. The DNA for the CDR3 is TGTGCCAGCAGGAAGAGCTCTGGAAACACCATATATTTT.

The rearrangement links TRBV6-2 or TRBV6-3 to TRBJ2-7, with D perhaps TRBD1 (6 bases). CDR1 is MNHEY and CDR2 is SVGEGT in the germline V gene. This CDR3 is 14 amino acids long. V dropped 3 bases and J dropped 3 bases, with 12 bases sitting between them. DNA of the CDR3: TGTGCCAGCAGTTATGGTATAGGGGGCTACGAGCAGTACTTC. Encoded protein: CASSYGIGGYEQYF.

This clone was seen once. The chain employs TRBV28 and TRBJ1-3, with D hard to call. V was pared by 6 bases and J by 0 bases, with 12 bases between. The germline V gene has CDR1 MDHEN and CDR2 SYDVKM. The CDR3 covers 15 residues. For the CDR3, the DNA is TGTGCCAGCAGCCCTGTGGGGAGCTCTGGAAACACCATATATTTT. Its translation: CASSPVGSSGNTIYF. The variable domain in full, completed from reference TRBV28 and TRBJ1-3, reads DVKVTQSSRYLVKRTGEKVFLECVQDMDHENMFWYRQDPGLGLRLIYFSYDVKMKEKGDIPEGYSVSREKKERFSLILESASTNQTSMYLCASSPVGSSGNTIYFGEGSWLTVV.

The CDR3: CASRRDRNTGELFF. CDR3 nucleotide sequence: TGTGCCAGCCGCCGGGACAGGAACACCGGGGAGCTGTTTTTT. V is TRBV6-6 and J is TRBJ2-2, with 7 bases identical to TRBD1. J was trimmed by 1 base and V by 8 bases; bases with no gene match: 4. Germline V gene lookup returns CDR1 MNHNY and CDR2 SVGAGI (reference sequence). This CDR3 is built from 14 residues.

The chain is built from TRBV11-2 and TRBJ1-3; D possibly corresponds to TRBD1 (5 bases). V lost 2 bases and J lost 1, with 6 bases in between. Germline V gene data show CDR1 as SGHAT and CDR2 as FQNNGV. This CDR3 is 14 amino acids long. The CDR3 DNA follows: TGTGCCAGCAGCTTATCAGGGTCTGGAAACACCATATATTTT. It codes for CASSLSGSGNTIYF.

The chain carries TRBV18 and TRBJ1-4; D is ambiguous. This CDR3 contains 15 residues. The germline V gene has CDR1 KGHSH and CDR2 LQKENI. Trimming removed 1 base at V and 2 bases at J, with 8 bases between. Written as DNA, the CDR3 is TGTGCCAGCTCACCACAGGGAGTTACTAATGAAAAACTGTTTTTT. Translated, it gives CASSPQGVTNEKLFF.

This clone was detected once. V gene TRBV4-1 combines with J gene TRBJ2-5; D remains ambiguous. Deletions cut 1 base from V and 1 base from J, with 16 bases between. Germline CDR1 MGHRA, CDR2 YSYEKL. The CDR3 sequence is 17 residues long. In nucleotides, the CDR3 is TGCGCCAGCAGCCAAGTACGTCCCGGATCGGGCCAAGAGACCCAGTACTTC. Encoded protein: CASSQVRPGSGQETQYF.

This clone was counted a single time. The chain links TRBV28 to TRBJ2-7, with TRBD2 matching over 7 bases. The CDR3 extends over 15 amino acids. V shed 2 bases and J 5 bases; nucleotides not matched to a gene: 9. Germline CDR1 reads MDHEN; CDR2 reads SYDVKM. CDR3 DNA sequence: TGTGCCAGCAGTTTAGGGGGGAGGGCCTACAACGAGCAGTACTTC. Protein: CASSLGGRAYNEQYF.

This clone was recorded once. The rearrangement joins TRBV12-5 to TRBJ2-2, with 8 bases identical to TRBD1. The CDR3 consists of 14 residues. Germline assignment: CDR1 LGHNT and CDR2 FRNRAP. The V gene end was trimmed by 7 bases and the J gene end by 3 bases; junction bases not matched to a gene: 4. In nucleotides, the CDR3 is TGTGCTAGTGAGGACAGGGCGGACACCGGGGAGCTGTTTTTT. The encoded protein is CASEDRADTGELFF.

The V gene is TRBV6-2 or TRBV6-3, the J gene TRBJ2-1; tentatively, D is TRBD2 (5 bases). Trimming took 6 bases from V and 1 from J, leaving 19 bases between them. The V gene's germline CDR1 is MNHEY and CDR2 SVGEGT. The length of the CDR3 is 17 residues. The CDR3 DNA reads TGTGCCAGCAGCGCTGGTCCGGGGAAAGGGTCCTACAATGAGCAGTTCTTC. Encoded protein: CASSAGPGKGSYNEQFF.

The CDR3 bases are TGTGCCAGCAGCTTAGAATTAGCGACACCCCTCCACTTT. Its protein is CASSLELATPLHF. The chain uses TRBV11-2 and TRBJ1-6, with D uncertain. This CDR3 region has 13 residues. Trimming removed 0 bases at V and 11 bases at J, with 8 bases between. CDR1 is SGHAT and CDR2 is FQNNGV in the germline V gene.

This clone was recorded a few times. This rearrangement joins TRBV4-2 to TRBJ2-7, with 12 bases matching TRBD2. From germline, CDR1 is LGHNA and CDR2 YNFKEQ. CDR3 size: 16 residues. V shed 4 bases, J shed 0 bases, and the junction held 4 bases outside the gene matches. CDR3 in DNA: TGTGCCAGCAGCCCGAGGACTAGCGGGGACTCCTACGAGCAGTACTTC. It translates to CASSPRTSGDSYEQYF.

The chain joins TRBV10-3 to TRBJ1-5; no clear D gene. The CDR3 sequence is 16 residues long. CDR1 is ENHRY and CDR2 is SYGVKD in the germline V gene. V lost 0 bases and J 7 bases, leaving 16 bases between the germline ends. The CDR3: CAISESSGGVGQPQHF. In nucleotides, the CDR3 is TGTGCCATCAGTGAGTCGAGCGGTGGGGTGGGGCAGCCCCAGCATTTT.

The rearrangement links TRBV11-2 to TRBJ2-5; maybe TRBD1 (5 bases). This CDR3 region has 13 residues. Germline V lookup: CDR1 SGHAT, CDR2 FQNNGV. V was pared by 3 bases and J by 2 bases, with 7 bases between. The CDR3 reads CASSLTVQETQYF. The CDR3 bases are TGTGCCAGCAGCTTGACAGTACAAGAGACCCAGTACTTC.

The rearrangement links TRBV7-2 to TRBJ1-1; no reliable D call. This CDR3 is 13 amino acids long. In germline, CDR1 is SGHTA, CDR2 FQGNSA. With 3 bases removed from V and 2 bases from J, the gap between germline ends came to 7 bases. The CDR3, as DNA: TGTGCCAGCAGCTTCTACAGCAACACTGAAGCTTTCTTT. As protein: CASSFYSNTEAFF.

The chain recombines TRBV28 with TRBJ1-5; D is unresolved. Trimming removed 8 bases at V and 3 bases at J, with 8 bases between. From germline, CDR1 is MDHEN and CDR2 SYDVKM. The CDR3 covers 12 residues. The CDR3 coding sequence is TGTGCCAGCGGGCATTCCAATCAGCCCCAGCATTTT. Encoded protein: CASGHSNQPQHF. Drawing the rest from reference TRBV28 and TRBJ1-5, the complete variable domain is DVKVTQSSRYLVKRTGEKVFLECVQDMDHENMFWYRQDPGLGLRLIYFSYDVKMKEKGDIPEGYSVSREKKERFSLILESASTNQTSMYLCASGHSNQPQHFGDGTRLSIL.

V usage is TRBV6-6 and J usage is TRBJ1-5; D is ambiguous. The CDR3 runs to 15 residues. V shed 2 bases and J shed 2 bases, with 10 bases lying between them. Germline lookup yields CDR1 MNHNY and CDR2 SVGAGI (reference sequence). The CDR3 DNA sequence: TGTGCCAGCAGTTACCTGGATGGAGGCAATCAGCCCCAGCATTTT. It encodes CASSYLDGGNQPQHF.

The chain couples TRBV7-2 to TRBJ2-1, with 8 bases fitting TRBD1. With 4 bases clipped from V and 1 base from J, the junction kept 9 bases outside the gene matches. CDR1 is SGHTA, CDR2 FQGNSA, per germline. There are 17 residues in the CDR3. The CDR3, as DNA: TGTGCCAGCAGCTCAGGACAGGGATGGGGGTCCTACAATGAGCAGTTCTTC. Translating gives CASSSGQGWGSYNEQFF.

The CDR3 DNA is TGTGCCAGCAGCTTGAGATTAAAGGGGTCGGGCGATGAGCAGTTCTTC. Amino acid sequence: CASSLRLKGSGDEQFF. The V gene is TRBV5-4, the J gene TRBJ2-1; TRBD1 might be the D (5 bases). Looked up from germline, CDR1 is SGHNT and CDR2 is YYREEE (reference sequence). Trimming removed 1 base at V and 8 bases at J, with 19 bases between. This CDR3 has 16 amino acids.

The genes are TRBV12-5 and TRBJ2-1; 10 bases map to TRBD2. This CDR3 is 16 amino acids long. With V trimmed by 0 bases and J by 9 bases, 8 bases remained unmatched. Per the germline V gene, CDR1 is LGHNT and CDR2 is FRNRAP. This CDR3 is CASGLVLVAGGGEQFF. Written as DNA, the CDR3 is TGTGCTAGTGGTTTGGTACTAGTAGCGGGAGGTGGTGAGCAGTTCTTC.

The CDR3 DNA follows: TGTGCCAGTAGTATTGGCTCCCCCCAGTTCTTC. Encoded protein: CASSIGSPQFF. The chain recombines TRBV19 with TRBJ2-1; D ambiguous. With 3 bases removed from V and 13 bases from J, the gap between germline ends came to 10 bases. Germline V gene lookup returns CDR1 LNHDA and CDR2 SQIVND (reference sequence). The CDR3 contains 11 residues.

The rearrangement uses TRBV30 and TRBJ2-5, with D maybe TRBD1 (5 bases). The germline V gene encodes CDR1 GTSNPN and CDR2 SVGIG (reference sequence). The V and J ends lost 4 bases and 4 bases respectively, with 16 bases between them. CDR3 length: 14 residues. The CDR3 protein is CAWIGAGWGETQYF. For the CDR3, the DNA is TGTGCCTGGATAGGGGCTGGTTGGGGAGAGACCCAGTACTTC.

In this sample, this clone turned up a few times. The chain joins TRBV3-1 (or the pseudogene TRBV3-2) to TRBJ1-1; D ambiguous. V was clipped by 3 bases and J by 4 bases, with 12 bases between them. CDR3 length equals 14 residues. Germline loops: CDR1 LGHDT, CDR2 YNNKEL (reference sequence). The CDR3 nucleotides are TGTGCCAGCAGCCATTCTTCGGGTGGCACTGAAGCTTTCTTT. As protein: CASSHSSGGTEAFF.